This entry concerns a single T cell receptor (beta chain). The data were obtained in a study of glioma-infiltrating T cells after dendritic cell vaccination. The CDR3 is 19 residues long. Germline values: CDR1 SEHNR, CDR2 FQNEAQ (reference sequence). V was trimmed by 4 bases and J by 2 bases, leaving 26 bases between them. Regarding time point: after dendritic cell vaccination, including at tumor progression/relapse. Profiling relied on immunoSEQ multiplex PCR, and the TCRdb table lists in-frame clones only, not all of them. The sample carries more than 75,000 clones, about four fifths recorded once. The chain carries TRBV7-9 and TRBJ1-2, with a possible D match to TRBD1 (6 bases). Sequences were derived from blood, sampled after dendritic cell vaccination. The TCR originated in a human donor with glioblastoma. DNA for the CDR3: TGTGCCAGCAGCTCCCACCCGGAGACAGGTCCCCTAGGGAACTATGGCTACACCTTC. It codes for CASSSHPETGPLGNYGYTF.